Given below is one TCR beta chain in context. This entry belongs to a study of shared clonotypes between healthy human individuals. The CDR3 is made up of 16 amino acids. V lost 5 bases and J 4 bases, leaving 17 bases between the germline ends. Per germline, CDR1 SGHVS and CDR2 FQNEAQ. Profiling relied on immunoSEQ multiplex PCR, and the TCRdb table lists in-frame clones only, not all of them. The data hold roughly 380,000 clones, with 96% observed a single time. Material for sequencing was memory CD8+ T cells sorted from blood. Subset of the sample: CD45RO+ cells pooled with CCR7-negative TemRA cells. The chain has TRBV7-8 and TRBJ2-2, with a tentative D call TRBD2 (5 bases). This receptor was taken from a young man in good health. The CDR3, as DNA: TGTGCCAGCAGCCCCAGCGCGGGCCTCGTCACCGGGGAGCTGTTTTTT. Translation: CASSPSAGLVTGELFF.